The table lists the clone carrying this TCR beta chain with many counts. This entry comes from a study of low-dose radiotherapy and immunotherapy resistance in tumors. Study-wide context: 1 Gy per fraction was delivered to Cohort 2 every two weeks, for 13 Gy total over 26 weeks. Both drugs were delivered intravenously to patients (nivolumab 240 mg every two weeks and ipilimumab 1 mg/kg every six weeks).

With TRAV- and TRBV-specific primers, first-strand cDNA was made, covering the alpha and beta chains. The TCRs were subjected to amplification over around 19 PCR cycles employing a constant-region primer in conjunction with a V-primer adapter. TCRdb reprocessed the reads with MiXCR, giving one entry per CDR3 protein. The sample holds approximately 84,000 distinct CDR3 sequences, about 17% seen once. As for time point: after trial treatment. Noted treatment: LDRT plus nivolumab, ipilimumab, low-dose cyclophosphamide and aspirin (RACIN trial). Along with nivolumab and ipilimumab, donors received aspirin, low-dose cyclophosphamide and low-dose radiotherapy. In germline, CDR1 is SNHLY, CDR2 FYNNEI. The V end was cut by 9 bases, the J end by 7 bases, with 6 bases between. CDR3 length equals 10 residues.

The clonotype was recovered from a male donor with prostate cancer. The source material was PBMCs, sampled after low-dose radiotherapy plus immunotherapy. The gene calls are TRBV2 and TRBJ2-2; D remains unclear. In DNA form, the CDR3 reads TGTGCCAGGGGTAACGGGGAGCTGTTTTTT. Its translation is CARGNGELFF.